The 25 T cell receptor beta chains reported below all come from one sample, sequenced in a study of blood T cell repertoires in COVID-19. Profiling relied on immunoSEQ multiplex PCR, and the TCRdb table lists in-frame clones only, not all of them. The sample shows about 88,000 clones, 70% to 90% of them seen only once. Source material: peripheral blood. These receptors were taken from a woman aged 80 or over with acute or convalescent COVID-19.

This clone appeared a few times. CDR3 sequence (DNA): TGTGCCAGCAGCTTAGAGGCAGGCTATGGCTACACCTTC. It is translated as CASSLEAGYGYTF. J is TRBJ1-2 and V is TRBV7-9; D not certain. The CDR3 length is 13 residues. Per germline, CDR1 SEHNR and CDR2 FQNEAQ (reference sequence). Trimming took off 1 base at V and 4 bases at J, with 7 bases between the two ends. Using reference TRBV7-9 and TRBJ1-2 for the parts outside the CDR3, the full variable domain is DTGVSQNPRHKITKRGQNVTFRCDPISEHNRLYWYRQTLGQGPEFLTYFQNEAQLEKSRLLSDRFSAERPKGSFSTLEIQRTEQGDSAMYLCASSLEAGYGYTFGSGTRLTVV.

The chain recombines TRBV18 with TRBJ1-2; 9 nucleotides agree with TRBD1. The length of the CDR3 is 17 residues. In germline, CDR1 is KGHSH, CDR2 LQKENI. With 3 bases clipped from V and 4 bases from J, the junction kept 12 bases outside the gene matches. In DNA form, the CDR3 reads TGTGCCAGCTCACCTACACAAGGGACAGGGCTATTCTATGGCTACACCTTC. Protein sequence: CASSPTQGTGLFYGYTF.

The rearrangement uses TRBV27 and TRBJ1-1, with 8 nucleotides matching TRBD1. The CDR3 length is 16 residues. Losses at the gene ends were 4 bases for V and 1 base for J; bases not matched to a gene: 8. Germline CDR1 reads MNHEY; CDR2 reads SMNVEV (reference sequence). CDR3 DNA: TGTGCCAGCAGTTCACAGGGGGACGTTGGGAACACTGAAGCTTTCTTT. Protein product: CASSSQGDVGNTEAFF.

The chain carries TRBV6-5 and TRBJ1-2; possible D gene TRBD1, 6 bases. Trimming shortened V by 2 bases and J by 4 bases, and 8 bases separated the two germline ends. Germline loops: CDR1 MNHEY, CDR2 SVGAGI. CDR3 size: 13 residues. CDR3 sequence reads: CASSYQGLYGYTF. The DNA for the CDR3 is TGTGCCAGCAGTTACCAGGGGCTCTATGGCTACACCTTC.

This clone was detected once. This chain joins TRBV4-3 and TRBJ2-1; TRBD1 aligns across 8 bases. Germline values: CDR1 LGHNA, CDR2 YSLEER. This CDR3 spans 17 amino acids. V lost 4 bases and J lost 8; bases outside the gene matches: 16. CDR3 amino acids: CASSLYAGTGKIDEQFF. The CDR3 DNA reads as TGCGCCAGCAGCCTATATGCGGGGACAGGTAAGATCGATGAGCAGTTCTTC.

The chain carries TRBV5-1 and TRBJ2-7; 12 bases map to TRBD2. This CDR3 is built from 14 residues. Unmatched junction bases numbered 1, after V lost 4 bases and J lost 2 bases. From germline, CDR1 is SGHRS and CDR2 YFSETQ. The CDR3 DNA is TGCGCCAGCAGCAGGACTAGCGGGACCTACGAGCAGTACTTC. Its protein is CASSRTSGTYEQYF.

The rearrangement joins TRBV15 to TRBJ1-1, with 9 bases aligning to TRBD1. After removal of 1 base from V and 4 bases from J, the junction contained 10 bases not matched to a gene. The CDR3 runs to 17 residues. From germline, CDR1 is LNHNV and CDR2 YYDKDF (reference sequence). The CDR3 nucleotides are TGTGCCACCAGCAGAGTTAGGACAGGGGATTTGACCACTGAAGCTTTCTTT. It translates to CATSRVRTGDLTTEAFF.

The chain couples TRBV28 to TRBJ1-5; D is perhaps TRBD1 (5 bases). V gave up 4 bases and J gave up 6 bases, with 16 bases separating them. Germline lookup yields CDR1 MDHEN and CDR2 SYDVKM. The CDR3 runs to 15 residues. CDR3 sequence (DNA): TGTGCCAGCAGTTCCCACAGGCCCGTCACTCAGCCCCAGCATTTT. Protein product: CASSSHRPVTQPQHF.

The chain recombines TRBV14 with TRBJ2-3; D unclear. Germline CDR1 is SGHDN and CDR2 is FVKESK. Trimming removed 3 bases at V and 9 bases at J, with 10 bases between. The CDR3 has 12 residues. This chain's CDR3 is CASSHTASTQYF. The CDR3 region has the DNA TGTGCCAGCAGCCACACAGCCAGCACGCAGTATTTT.

The sample holds a few counts of this clone. The rearrangement joins TRBV5-4 to TRBJ2-1; D ambiguous. Deletions cut 4 bases from V and 0 bases from J, with 14 bases between. The CDR3 is made up of 16 amino acids. Germline V gene lookup returns CDR1 SGHNT and CDR2 YYREEE (reference sequence). The CDR3 DNA sequence: TGTGCCAGCAGCACGAGACGGCGGAGCTCCTACAATGAGCAGTTCTTC. Encoded protein: CASSTRRRSSYNEQFF.

This sequence joins TRBV9 and TRBJ1-3; D gene ambiguous. Trimming took 0 bases from V and 3 from J, leaving 13 bases between them. The CDR3 runs to 16 residues. Germline V lookup: CDR1 SGDLS, CDR2 YYNGEE. The CDR3 sequence: CASSVALAGNGNTIYF. The CDR3 DNA reads as TGTGCCAGCAGCGTAGCCCTAGCGGGGAATGGAAACACCATATATTTT.

The rearrangement joins TRBV7-3 to TRBJ2-2; D is ambiguous. The CDR3 contains 15 residues. Trimming cost V 2 bases and J 2 bases, with 9 bases left between them. Germline V CDR1 and CDR2: SGHTA, FQGTGA. The CDR3 spells CASSLSGRNTGELFF. For the CDR3, the DNA is TGTGCCAGCAGCTTATCTGGCAGAAACACCGGGGAGCTGTTTTTT. Full variable domain (missing parts from reference TRBV7-3 and TRBJ2-2): GAGVSQTPSNKVTEKGKYVELRCDPISGHTALYWYRQSLGQGPEFLIYFQGTGAADDSGLPNDRFFAVRPEGSVSTLKIQRTERGDSAVYLCASSLSGRNTGELFFGEGSRLTVL.

The chain carries TRBV2 and TRBJ2-2, with unresolved D. The CDR3 loop spans 15 amino acids. With 3 bases removed from V and 0 bases from J, the gap between germline ends came to 8 bases. Per germline, CDR1 SNHLY and CDR2 FYNNEI. In nucleotides, the CDR3 is TGTGCCAGCAGTGACGAGTTCGCGAACACCGGGGAGCTGTTTTTT. It encodes CASSDEFANTGELFF.

This chain links TRBV19 with TRBJ1-6, with D possibly being TRBD1 (5 bases). This CDR3 is built from 14 residues. CDR1 is LNHDA, CDR2 SQIVND, per germline (reference sequence). Trimming took 3 bases from V and 9 from J, leaving 12 bases between them. CDR3 nucleotides: TGTGCCAGTAGTATGTTGGACAATAGTTCACCCCTCCACTTT. Amino acids: CASSMLDNSSPLHF.

This chain joins TRBV6-6 and TRBJ2-4, with D possibly being TRBD2 (6 bases). Germline loops: CDR1 MNHNY, CDR2 SVGAGI (reference sequence). The V gene lost 2 bases and the J gene lost 5 bases, with 10 bases spanning the gap. The CDR3 covers 14 residues. This CDR3 is CASSYQAGQNIQYF. The CDR3 DNA reads as TGTGCCAGCAGTTACCAAGCGGGCCAAAACATTCAGTACTTC.

The chain links TRBV7-9 to TRBJ2-2; D possibly corresponds to TRBD1 (6 bases). Germline lookup yields CDR1 SEHNR and CDR2 FQNEAQ (reference sequence). With 5 bases removed from V and 4 bases from J, the gap between germline ends came to 17 bases. This CDR3 is built from 16 residues. Here the CDR3 reads CASSITGLPATGELFF. Here the CDR3 DNA reads TGTGCCAGCAGCATCACAGGGCTTCCAGCCACCGGGGAGCTGTTTTTT.

This clone is a singleton in its sample. CDR3 protein: CASRPADRGPEAFF. CDR3 coding DNA: TGTGCCAGCAGGCCGGCGGACAGGGGCCCTGAAGCTTTCTTT. The V gene is TRBV27, the J gene TRBJ1-1; the match to TRBD1 covers 9 bases. The V gene's germline CDR1 is MNHEY and CDR2 SMNVEV (reference sequence). V trimming: 6 bases; J trimming: 6 bases; junction bases outside the gene matches: 8. CDR3 length equals 14 residues.

This clone was detected a few times. This chain links TRBV21-1 with TRBJ2-5; the table's D call, TRBD1, has no DNA check behind it. TRBV21-1 is described as a pseudogene. This CDR3 contains 15 residues. CDR3 sequence: CASSFFWDIQETQYF. CDR3 DNA: TGTGCCAGCAGTTTCTTTTGGGACATCCAAGAGACCCAGTACTTC.

This chain links TRBV9 with TRBJ2-2; no firm D call. The germline CDR1 and CDR2 sequences are SGDLS and YYNGEE. The CDR3 is made up of 14 amino acids. The V end was cut by 0 bases, the J end by 2 bases, with 5 bases between. The CDR3: CASSVVENTGELFF. DNA for the CDR3: TGTGCCAGCAGCGTAGTAGAAAACACCGGGGAGCTGTTTTTT.

This clone was seen just once. This rearrangement joins TRBV5-1 to TRBJ2-3; D may be TRBD2 (5 bases). Germline V gene lookup returns CDR1 SGHRS and CDR2 YFSETQ. This CDR3 is 16 amino acids long. Between the trimmed V and J ends, which lost 0 bases and 2 bases, there was a span of 13 bases. The CDR3 DNA reads as TGCGCCAGCAGCTTGGCCACTAGGTACCCCACAGATACGCAGTATTTT. Translation: CASSLATRYPTDTQYF.

The chain couples TRBV27 to TRBJ1-4, with a tentative D call TRBD1 (6 bases). The CDR3 is 13 amino acids. The V end lost 10 bases, the J end lost 8 bases, and 17 bases lay between the germline ends. Germline-derived CDR1 and CDR2 are MNHEY and SMNVEV (reference sequence). DNA of the CDR3: TGTGCCACCGGACAGATGAGAGGGGAAAAACTGTTTTTT. It yields the protein CATGQMRGEKLFF.

The rearrangement joins TRBV7-2 to TRBJ2-3; 10 bases map to TRBD2. CDR1 is SGHTA, CDR2 FQGNSA, per germline. The CDR3 runs to 17 residues. V shed 2 bases and J 4 bases; nucleotides not matched to a gene: 9. CDR3 in amino acids: CASSLQPSGSPPDTQYF. The CDR3 DNA reads as TGTGCCAGCAGCTTACAACCTAGCGGGAGCCCCCCAGATACGCAGTATTTT.

This clone was detected only a few times. V is TRBV18 and J is TRBJ2-7; 7 bases fit TRBD1. Germline V gene sequence: CDR1 KGHSH, CDR2 LQKENI. J gave up 3 bases and V 3 bases, and 5 bases lay outside the gene matches. The CDR3 contains 14 residues. As DNA, the CDR3 is TGTGCCAGCTCACCTAATCCAGGGGGCTACGAGCAGTACTTC. Translated: CASSPNPGGYEQYF.

The chain employs TRBV5-4 and TRBJ2-4, with 8 bases lining up with TRBD2. V was pared by 4 bases and J by 9 bases, with 15 bases of the junction left unmatched. The germline CDR1 and CDR2 sequences are SGHNT and YYREEE (reference sequence). This CDR3 has 16 residues. The chain's CDR3 is CASSRGGKNPDGIQYF. CDR3 sequence (DNA): TGTGCCAGCAGCCGCGGGGGGAAAAACCCGGATGGCATTCAGTACTTC.

The chain links TRBV19 to TRBJ2-1; 12 bases are shared with TRBD1. From germline, CDR1 is LNHDA and CDR2 SQIVND (reference sequence). Germline trimming cut 6 bases from V and 7 bases from J; bases unmatched to any gene: 7. CDR3 length: 15 amino acids. The DNA of the CDR3 is TGTGCCAGTAGAGGGGACAGGGGGCGGTTGAATGAGCAGTTCTTC. It specifies CASRGDRGRLNEQFF.